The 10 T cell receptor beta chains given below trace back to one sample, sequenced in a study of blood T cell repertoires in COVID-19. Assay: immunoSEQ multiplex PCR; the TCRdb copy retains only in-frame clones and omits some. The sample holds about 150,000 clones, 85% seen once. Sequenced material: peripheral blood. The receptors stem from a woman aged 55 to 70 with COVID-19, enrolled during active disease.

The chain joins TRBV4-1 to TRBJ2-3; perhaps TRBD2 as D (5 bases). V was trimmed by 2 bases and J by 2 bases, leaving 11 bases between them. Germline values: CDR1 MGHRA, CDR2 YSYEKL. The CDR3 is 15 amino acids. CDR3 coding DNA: TGCGCCAGCAGCCAAATCTGGACTTTCACAGATACGCAGTATTTT. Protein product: CASSQIWTFTDTQYF.

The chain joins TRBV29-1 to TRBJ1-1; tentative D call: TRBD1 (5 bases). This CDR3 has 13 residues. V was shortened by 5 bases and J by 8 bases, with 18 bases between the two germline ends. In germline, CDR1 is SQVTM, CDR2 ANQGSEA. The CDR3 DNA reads TGCAGCGTTACGTATCAGGGAATCGGGGAAGCTTTCTTT. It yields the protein CSVTYQGIGEAFF.

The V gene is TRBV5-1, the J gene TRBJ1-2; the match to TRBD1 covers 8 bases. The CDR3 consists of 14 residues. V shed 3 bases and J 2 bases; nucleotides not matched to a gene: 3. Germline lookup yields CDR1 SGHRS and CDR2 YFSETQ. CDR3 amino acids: CASSSTGGNYGYTF. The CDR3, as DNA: TGCGCCAGCAGCTCAACAGGGGGGAACTATGGCTACACCTTC.

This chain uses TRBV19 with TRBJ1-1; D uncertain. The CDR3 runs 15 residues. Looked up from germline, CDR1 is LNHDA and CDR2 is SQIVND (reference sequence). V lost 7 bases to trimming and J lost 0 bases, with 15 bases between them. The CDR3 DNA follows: TGTGCCAGTATTCCGGGGAGGAGCCTGAACACTGAAGCTTTCTTT. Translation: CASIPGRSLNTEAFF.

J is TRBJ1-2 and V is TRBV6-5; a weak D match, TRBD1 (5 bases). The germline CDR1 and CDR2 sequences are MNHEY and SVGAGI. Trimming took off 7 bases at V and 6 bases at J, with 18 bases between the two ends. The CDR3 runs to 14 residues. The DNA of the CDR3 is TGTGCCAGCACTCCCGGCCTTTCGGGGGATGGCTACACCTTC. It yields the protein CASTPGLSGDGYTF.

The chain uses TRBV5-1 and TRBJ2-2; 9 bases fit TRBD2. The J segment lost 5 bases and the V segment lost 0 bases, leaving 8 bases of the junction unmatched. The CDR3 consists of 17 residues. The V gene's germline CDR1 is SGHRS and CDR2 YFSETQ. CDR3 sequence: CASSLEASGAGTGELFF. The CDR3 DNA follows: TGCGCCAGCAGCTTGGAGGCTAGCGGGGCGGGGACCGGGGAGCTGTTTTTT.

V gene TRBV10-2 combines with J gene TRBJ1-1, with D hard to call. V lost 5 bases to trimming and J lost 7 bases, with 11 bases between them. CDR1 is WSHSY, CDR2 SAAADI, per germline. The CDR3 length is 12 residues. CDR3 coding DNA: TGCGCCAGCAGTCCGCGGATCAGTGAAGCTTTCTTT. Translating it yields CASSPRISEAFF.

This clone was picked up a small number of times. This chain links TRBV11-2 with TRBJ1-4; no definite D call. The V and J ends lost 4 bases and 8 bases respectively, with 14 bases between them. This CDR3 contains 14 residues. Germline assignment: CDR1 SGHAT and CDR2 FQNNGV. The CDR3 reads CASSSRRPGEKLFF. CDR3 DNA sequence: TGTGCCAGCAGCTCACGACGGCCGGGGGAAAAACTGTTTTTT. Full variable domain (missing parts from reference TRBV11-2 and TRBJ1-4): EAGVAQSPRYKIIEKRQSVAFWCNPISGHATLYWYQQILGQGPKLLIQFQNNGVVDDSQLPKDRFSAERLKGVDSTLKIQPAKLEDSAVYLCASSSRRPGEKLFFGSGTQLSVL.

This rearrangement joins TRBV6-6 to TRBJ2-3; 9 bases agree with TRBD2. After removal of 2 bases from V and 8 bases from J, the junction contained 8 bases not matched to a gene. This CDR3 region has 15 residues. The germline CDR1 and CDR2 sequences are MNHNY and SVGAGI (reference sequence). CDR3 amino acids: CASSYRREGQSTQYF. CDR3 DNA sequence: TGTGCCAGCAGTTACAGGCGGGAGGGCCAGAGTACGCAGTATTTT.

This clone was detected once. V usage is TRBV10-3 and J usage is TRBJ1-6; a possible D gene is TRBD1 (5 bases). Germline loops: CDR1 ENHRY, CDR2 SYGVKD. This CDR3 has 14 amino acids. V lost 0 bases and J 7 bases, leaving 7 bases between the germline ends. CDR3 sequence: CAISESGGNSPLHF. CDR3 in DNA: TGTGCCATCAGTGAGTCCGGGGGGAATTCACCCCTCCACTTT.